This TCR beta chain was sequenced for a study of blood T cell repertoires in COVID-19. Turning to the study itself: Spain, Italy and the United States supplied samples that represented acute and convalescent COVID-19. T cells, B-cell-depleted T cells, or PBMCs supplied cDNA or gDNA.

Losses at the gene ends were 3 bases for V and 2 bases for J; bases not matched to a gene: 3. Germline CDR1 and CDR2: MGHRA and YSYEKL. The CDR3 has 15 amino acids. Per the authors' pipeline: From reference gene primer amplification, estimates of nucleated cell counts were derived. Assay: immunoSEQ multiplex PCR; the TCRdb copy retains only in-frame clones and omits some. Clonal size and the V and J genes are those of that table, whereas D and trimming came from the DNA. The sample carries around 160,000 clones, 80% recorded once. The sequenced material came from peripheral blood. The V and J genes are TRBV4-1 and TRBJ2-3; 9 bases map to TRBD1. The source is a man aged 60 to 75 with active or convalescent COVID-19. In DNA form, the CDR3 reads TGCGCCAGCAGCCAGAACAGGGGGCCCACAGATACGCAGTATTTT. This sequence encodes CASSQNRGPTDTQYF.